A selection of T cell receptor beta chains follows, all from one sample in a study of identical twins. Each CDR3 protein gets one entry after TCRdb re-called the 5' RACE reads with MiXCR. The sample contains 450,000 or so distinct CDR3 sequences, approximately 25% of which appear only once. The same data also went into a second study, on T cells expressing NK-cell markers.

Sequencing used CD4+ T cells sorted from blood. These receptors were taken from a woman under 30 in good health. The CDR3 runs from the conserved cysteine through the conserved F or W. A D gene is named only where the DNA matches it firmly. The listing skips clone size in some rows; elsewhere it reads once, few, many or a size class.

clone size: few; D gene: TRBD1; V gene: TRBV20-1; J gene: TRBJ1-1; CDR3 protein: CSARELGQVKTEAFF; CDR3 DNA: TGCAGTGCTAGAGAGCTAGGACAGGTGAAGACTGAAGCTTTCTTT
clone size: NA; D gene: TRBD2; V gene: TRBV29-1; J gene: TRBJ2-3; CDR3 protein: CSVVTSGVDTQYF; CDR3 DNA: TGCAGCGTCGTCACTAGCGGGGTAGATACGCAGTATTTT
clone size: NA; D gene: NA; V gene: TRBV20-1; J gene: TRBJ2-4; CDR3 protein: CSASSSREMNNIQYF; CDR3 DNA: TGCAGTGCTAGCTCGTCCCGGGAGATGAACAACATTCAGTACTTC
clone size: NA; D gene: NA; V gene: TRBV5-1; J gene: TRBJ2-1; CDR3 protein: CASSPQTGPSEQFF; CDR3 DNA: TGCGCCAGCAGCCCACAGACGGGGCCCAGTGAGCAGTTCTTC
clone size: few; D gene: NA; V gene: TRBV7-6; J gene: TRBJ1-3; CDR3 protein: CASSLEGSGNTIYF; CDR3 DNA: TGTGCCAGCAGCTTAGAAGGGTCTGGAAACACCATATATTTT
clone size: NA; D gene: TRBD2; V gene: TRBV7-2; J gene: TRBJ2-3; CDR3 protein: CASRPPGLAGRTDTQYF; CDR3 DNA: TGTGCCAGCAGGCCGCCCGGACTAGCGGGTCGAACAGATACGCAGTATTTT
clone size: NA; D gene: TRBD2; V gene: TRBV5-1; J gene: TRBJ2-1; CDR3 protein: CASSSTSGGAGEQFF; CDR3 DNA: TGCGCCAGCAGCTCGACTAGCGGGGGGGCCGGTGAGCAGTTCTTC
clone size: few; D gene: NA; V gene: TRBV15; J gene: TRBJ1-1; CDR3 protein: CATSRANVANTEAFF; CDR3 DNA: TGTGCCACCAGCAGAGCGAATGTAGCGAACACTGAAGCTTTCTTT
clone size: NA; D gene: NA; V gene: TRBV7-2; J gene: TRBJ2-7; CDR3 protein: CASSPRRLYEQYF; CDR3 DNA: TGTGCCAGCAGCCCCCGACGGCTGTACGAGCAGTACTTC
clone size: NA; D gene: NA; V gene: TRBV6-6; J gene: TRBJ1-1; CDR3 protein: CASSYGSNTEAFF; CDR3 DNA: TGTGCCAGCAGTTACGGATCGAACACTGAAGCTTTCTTT
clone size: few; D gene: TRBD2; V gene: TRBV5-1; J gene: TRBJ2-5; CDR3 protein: CASSLDLAGKETQYF; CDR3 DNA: TGCGCCAGCAGCCTCGATCTAGCGGGGAAGGAGACCCAGTACTTC
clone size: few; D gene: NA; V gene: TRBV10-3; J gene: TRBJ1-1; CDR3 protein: CAITRTAAGTEAFF; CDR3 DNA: TGTGCCATCACCAGGACGGCGGCGGGCACTGAAGCTTTCTTT
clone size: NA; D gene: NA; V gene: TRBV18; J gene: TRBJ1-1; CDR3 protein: CASSPPVGGSAEAFF; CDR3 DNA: TGTGCCAGCTCACCACCCGTAGGGGGGTCCGCTGAAGCTTTCTTT
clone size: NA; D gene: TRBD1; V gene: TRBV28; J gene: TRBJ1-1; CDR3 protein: CASSSGTALYTEAFF; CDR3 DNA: TGTGCCAGCAGTTCCGGGACAGCCCTTTACACTGAAGCTTTCTTT
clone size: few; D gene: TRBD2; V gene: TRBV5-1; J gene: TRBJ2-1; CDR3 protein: CASSFSLLAVYNEQFF; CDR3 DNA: TGCGCCAGCAGCTTCAGTTTGCTAGCGGTATACAATGAGCAGTTCTTC
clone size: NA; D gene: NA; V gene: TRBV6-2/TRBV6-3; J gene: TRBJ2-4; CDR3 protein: CASFYGGLAKNIQYF; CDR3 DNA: TGTGCCAGCTTCTATGGGGGACTAGCCAAAAACATTCAGTACTTC
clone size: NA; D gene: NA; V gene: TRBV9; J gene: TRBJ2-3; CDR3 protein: CASAYQVAAGTDTQYF; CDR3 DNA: TGTGCCAGCGCCTACCAGGTAGCGGCGGGCACAGATACGCAGTATTTT
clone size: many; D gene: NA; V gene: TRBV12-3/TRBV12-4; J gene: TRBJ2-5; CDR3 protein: CASSLRPRETQYF; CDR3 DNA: TGTGCCAGCAGTTTAAGACCGAGGGAGACCCAGTACTTC
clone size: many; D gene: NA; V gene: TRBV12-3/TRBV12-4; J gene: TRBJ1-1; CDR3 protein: CASSFWGNTEAFF; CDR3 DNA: TGTGCCAGCAGCTTCTGGGGAAACACTGAAGCTTTCTTT
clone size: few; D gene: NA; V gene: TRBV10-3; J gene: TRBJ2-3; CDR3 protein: CATKPNQNTQYF; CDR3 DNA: TGTGCCACGAAACCTAACCAAAATACGCAGTATTTT
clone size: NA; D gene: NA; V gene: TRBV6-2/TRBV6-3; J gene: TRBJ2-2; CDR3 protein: CASSYGGGELFF; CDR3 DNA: TGTGCCAGCAGTTACGGAGGCGGGGAGCTGTTTTTT
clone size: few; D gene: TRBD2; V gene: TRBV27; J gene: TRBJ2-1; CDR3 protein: CASRGTSGRMVGAEQFF; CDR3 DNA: TGTGCCAGCCGCGGGACTAGCGGGAGAATGGTCGGGGCTGAGCAGTTCTTC
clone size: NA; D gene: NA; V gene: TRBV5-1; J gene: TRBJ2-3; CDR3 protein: CASSFYNLLPTDTQYF; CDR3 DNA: TGCGCCAGCAGCTTTTATAACCTACTTCCCACAGATACGCAGTATTTT
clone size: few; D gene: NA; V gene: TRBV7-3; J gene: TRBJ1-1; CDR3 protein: CASTNPPGIAFF; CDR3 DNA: TGTGCCAGCACCAATCCCCCGGGAATAGCTTTCTTT
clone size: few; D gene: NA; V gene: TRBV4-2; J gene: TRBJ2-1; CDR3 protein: CASSQDASYNEQFF; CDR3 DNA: TGTGCCAGCAGCCAAGATGCTAGCTACAATGAGCAGTTCTTC
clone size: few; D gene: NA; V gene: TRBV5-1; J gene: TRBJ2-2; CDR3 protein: CASSPTSPGELFF; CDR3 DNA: TGCGCCAGCAGCCCTACTAGCCCCGGGGAGCTGTTTTTT
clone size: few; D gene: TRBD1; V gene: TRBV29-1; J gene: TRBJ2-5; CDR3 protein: CSVVPPPGGETQYF; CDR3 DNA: TGCAGCGTTGTCCCTCCCCCAGGGGGAGAGACCCAGTACTTC
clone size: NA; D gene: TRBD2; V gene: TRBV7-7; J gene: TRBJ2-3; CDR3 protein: CASSLGTSGTTDTQYF; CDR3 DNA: TGTGCTAGCAGCCTGGGGACTAGCGGAACTACAGATACGCAGTATTTT
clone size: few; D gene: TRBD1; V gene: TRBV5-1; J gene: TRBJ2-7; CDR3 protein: CASSRPLTGSYEQYF; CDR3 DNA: TGCGCCAGCAGCCGTCCCCTGACAGGGTCCTACGAGCAGTACTTC
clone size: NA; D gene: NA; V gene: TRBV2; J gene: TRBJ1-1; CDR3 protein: CASSAPRDRSEAFF; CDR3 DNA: TGTGCCAGCAGTGCCCCGCGGGATCGATCTGAAGCTTTCTTT
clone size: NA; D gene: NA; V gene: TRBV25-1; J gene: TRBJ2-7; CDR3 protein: CASSRSPRSYEQYF; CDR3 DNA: TGTGCCAGCAGTCGATCACCAAGGAGCTACGAGCAGTACTTC
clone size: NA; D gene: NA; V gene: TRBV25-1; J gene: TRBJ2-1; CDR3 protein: CASSELTSQKTLF; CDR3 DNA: TGTGCCAGCAGTGAATTAACTAGCCAAAAGACGCTCTTC
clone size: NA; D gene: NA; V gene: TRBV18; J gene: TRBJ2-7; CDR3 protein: CASSQSTGASPYEQYF; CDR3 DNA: TGTGCCAGCTCCCAAAGTACAGGAGCCTCCCCCTACGAGCAGTACTTC
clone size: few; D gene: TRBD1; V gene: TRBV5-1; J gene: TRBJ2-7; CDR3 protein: CASSETGGHYEQYF; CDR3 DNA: TGCGCCAGCAGCGAGACAGGGGGCCACTACGAGCAGTACTTC
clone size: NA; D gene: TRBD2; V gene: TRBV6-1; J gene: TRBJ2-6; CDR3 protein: CASSKTPAGASSGANVLTF; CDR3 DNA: TGTGCCAGCAGTAAGACCCCAGCGGGAGCCAGCTCTGGGGCCAACGTCCTGACTTTC
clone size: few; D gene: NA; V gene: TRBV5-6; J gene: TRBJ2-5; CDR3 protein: CASSSLGAGKEETQYF; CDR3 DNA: TGTGCCAGCAGCTCTCTGGGGGCAGGGAAGGAAGAGACCCAGTACTTC
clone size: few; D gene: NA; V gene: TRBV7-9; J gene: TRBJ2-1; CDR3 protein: CASSPGGGTSNEQFF; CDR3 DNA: TGTGCCAGCAGCCCTGGGGGAGGAACCTCTAATGAGCAGTTCTTC
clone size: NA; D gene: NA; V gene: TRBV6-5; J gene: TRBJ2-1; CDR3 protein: CASSYSAAYNEQFF; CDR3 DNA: TGTGCCAGCAGTTACAGCGCGGCCTACAATGAGCAGTTCTTC
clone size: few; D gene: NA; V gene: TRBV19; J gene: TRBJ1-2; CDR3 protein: CASSAGFYGYTF; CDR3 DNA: TGTGCCAGTAGTGCCGGGTTCTATGGCTACACCTTC
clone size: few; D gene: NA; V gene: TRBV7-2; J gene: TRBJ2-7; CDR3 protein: CASSSDIGGAYEQYF; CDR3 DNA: TGTGCCAGCAGCTCCGACATCGGGGGAGCCTACGAGCAGTACTTC
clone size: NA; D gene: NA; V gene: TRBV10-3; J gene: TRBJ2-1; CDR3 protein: CAISEKGRTLEQFF; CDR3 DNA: TGTGCCATCAGTGAGAAGGGGAGGACACTTGAGCAGTTCTTC
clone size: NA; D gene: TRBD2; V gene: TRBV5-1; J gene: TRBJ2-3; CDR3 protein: CASSYSGGAADTQYF; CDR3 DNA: TGCGCCAGCAGCTATAGCGGGGGGGCAGCAGATACGCAGTATTTT
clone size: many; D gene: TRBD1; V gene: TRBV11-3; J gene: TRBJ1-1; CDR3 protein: CASSPGTENTEAFF; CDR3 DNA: TGTGCCAGCAGCCCGGGGACAGAGAACACTGAAGCTTTCTTT
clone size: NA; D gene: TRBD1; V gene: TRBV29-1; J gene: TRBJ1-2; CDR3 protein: CSVDMTQGAGYGYTF; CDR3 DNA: TGCAGCGTTGACATGACGCAGGGGGCGGGCTATGGCTACACCTTC
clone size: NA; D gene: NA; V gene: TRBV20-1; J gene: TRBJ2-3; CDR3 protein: CSASGTATSTDTQYF; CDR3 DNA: TGCAGTGCTAGCGGGACTGCCACTAGCACAGATACGCAGTATTTT
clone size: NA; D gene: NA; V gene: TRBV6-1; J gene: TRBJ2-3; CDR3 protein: CASRSVGSTDTQYF; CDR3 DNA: TGTGCCAGCAGGTCGGTCGGGAGCACAGATACGCAGTATTTT
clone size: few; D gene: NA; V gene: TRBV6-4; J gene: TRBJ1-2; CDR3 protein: CASSADGMNYGYTF; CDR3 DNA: TGTGCCAGCAGTGCCGACGGGATGAACTATGGCTACACCTTC
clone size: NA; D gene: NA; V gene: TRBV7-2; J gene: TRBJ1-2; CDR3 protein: CASSPGRYGYTF; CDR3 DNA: TGTGCCAGCAGCCCCGGTCGGTATGGCTACACCTTC
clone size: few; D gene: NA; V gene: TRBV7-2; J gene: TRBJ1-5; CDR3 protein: CASSLVSISNQPQHF; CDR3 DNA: TGTGCCAGCAGCTTAGTCAGTATTAGCAATCAGCCCCAGCATTTT
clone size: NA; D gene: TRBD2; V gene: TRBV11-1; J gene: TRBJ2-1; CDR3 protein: CASSLVTETSGSWGSYNEQFF; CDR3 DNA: TGTGCCAGCAGCTTAGTTACAGAGACTAGCGGGAGTTGGGGCTCCTACAATGAGCAGTTCTTC
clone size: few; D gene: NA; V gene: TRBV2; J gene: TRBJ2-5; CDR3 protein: CASSEYGLGETQYF; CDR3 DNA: TGTGCCAGCAGTGAGTACGGCTTGGGAGAGACCCAGTACTTC
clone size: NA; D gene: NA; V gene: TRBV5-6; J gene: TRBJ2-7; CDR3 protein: CASSASASYEQYF; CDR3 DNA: TGTGCCAGCAGCGCTAGCGCATCCTACGAGCAGTACTTC
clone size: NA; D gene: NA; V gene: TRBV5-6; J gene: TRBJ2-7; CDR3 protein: CASSRLTGIYEQYF; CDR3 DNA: TGTGCCAGCAGCCGATTAACAGGGATCTACGAGCAGTACTTC
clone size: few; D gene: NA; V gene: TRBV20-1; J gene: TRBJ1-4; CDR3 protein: CSLSGATNEKLFF; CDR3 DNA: TGCAGTCTCTCAGGGGCAACTAATGAAAAACTGTTTTTT